Presented here are 31 T cell receptor beta chains from one specimen sequenced in a study of early T cells in non-severe SARS-CoV-2 infection (TCRdb year 2021). Library preparation employed 5' RACE. Sequencing took place on a NextSeq 500. TCRdb passed the public sequencing reads through fastp at Q25 and MiXCR, retaining productive beta sequences. Each CDR3 protein gets just one entry, which takes the most common genes and DNA from the rows behind it. The sample profile shows 70,000 or so distinct CDR3 sequences; around 12% of them were found once. The ten biggest clones cover roughly 1.3% of the sample. The sample taken for sequencing was whole blood. The receptors were sampled from an adult who was a healthcare worker with PCR-confirmed SARS-CoV-2 infection or an uninfected control (not recorded which).

Comment on this clonotype: The conserved closing phenylalanine or tryptophan is absent in this CDR3, likely reflecting a read error. The chain employs TRBV29-1 and TRBJ1-2; D remains unclear. There are 11 residues in the CDR3. The germline V gene encodes CDR1 SQVTM and CDR2 ANQGSEA. V was shortened by 0 bases and J by 7 bases, with 6 bases between the two germline ends. CDR3 protein: CSVEDWGGYTY. CDR3 sequence (DNA): TGCAGCGTTGAAGACTGGGGTGGCTACACCTAC.

This clonotype appeared many times. The rearrangement uses TRBV6-5 and TRBJ2-3; D is uncertain. Germline V gene data show CDR1 as MNHEY and CDR2 as SVGAGI. The length of the CDR3 is 12 residues. Between the trimmed V and J ends, which lost 5 bases and 8 bases, there was a span of 11 bases. The CDR3 loop is CASSATPGTQYF. CDR3 sequence (DNA): TGTGCCAGCAGTGCGACACCGGGTACGCAGTATTTT.

This clonotype was seen repeatedly, ten times or more. The rearrangement joins TRBV20-1 to TRBJ2-1; D is tentatively TRBD1 or TRBD2 (5 bases each). Trimming left V 5 bases short and J 5 bases short, with 16 bases between. The germline CDR1 and CDR2 sequences are DFQATT and SNEGSKA (reference sequence). The CDR3 extends over 14 amino acids. CDR3 nucleotides: TGCAGTGCTCCCGGGACCGCGGTAAACAATGAGCAGTTCTTC. It translates to CSAPGTAVNNEQFF.

With respect to this clonotype: Being one base from a much bigger clone, this may be a read error. V is TRBV6-2 or TRBV6-3 and J is TRBJ2-5; 9 positions agree with TRBD1. The ends lost 6 bases at V and 1 base at J; junction bases unmatched: 3. The V gene's germline CDR1 is MNHEY and CDR2 SVGEGT. This CDR3 comprises 14 residues. This CDR3 reads CASSRGQGQETQYF. The CDR3 coding sequence is TGTGCCAGCAGCCGGGGACAGGGCCAAGAGACCCAGTACTTC.

This clonotype came up many times. The chain combines TRBV28 with TRBJ2-1; D is unclear. Trimming shortened V by 2 bases and J by 7 bases, and 3 bases separated the two germline ends. Germline V lookup: CDR1 MDHEN, CDR2 SYDVKM. The CDR3 is made up of 11 amino acids. The CDR3 DNA is TGTGCCAGCAGTTTAAGGAATGAGCAGTTCTTC. Amino acid sequence: CASSLRNEQFF.

A few counts support this clonotype. The rearrangement uses TRBV28 and TRBJ2-1; D may be TRBD1 (5 bases). The CDR3 spans 12 residues. V was trimmed by 8 bases and J by 9 bases, leaving 14 bases between them. Germline V lookup: CDR1 MDHEN, CDR2 SYDVKM. DNA for the CDR3: TGTGCCAGCCGTTGGGGAAGGGGTGAGCAGTTCTTC. Its translation is CASRWGRGEQFF.

There are a few counts of this clonotype. The rearrangement uses TRBV28 and TRBJ2-7; unclear D gene. This CDR3 is 12 amino acids long. The V and J ends lost 7 bases and 0 bases respectively, with 7 bases between them. Per the germline V gene, CDR1 is MDHEN and CDR2 is SYDVKM. Here the CDR3 DNA reads TGTGCCAGCAAGGATTACTCCTACGAGCAGTACTTC. This gives the protein CASKDYSYEQYF.

This clonotype was recorded many times. The chain combines TRBV7-9 with TRBJ2-1, with D possibly being TRBD2 (6 bases). V lost 5 bases and J lost 8, with 25 bases in between. This CDR3 has 17 amino acids. Germline V gene lookup returns CDR1 SEHNR and CDR2 FQNEAQ (reference sequence). CDR3 coding DNA: TGTGCCAGCAGCCCCCACCTAGCGTCCACGGGGCTCGATGAGCAGTTCTTC. Its protein product is CASSPHLASTGLDEQFF.

This clonotype was counted at least ten times. The chain recombines TRBV12-3 or TRBV12-4 with TRBJ1-2; D not resolved. The CDR3 has 14 residues. V lost 8 bases to trimming and J lost 4 bases, with 17 bases between them. The CDR3 nucleotides are TGTGCCAGCCGGGCGTCCCCGACTGGCTATGGCTACACCTTC. This codes for CASRASPTGYGYTF.

This sequence joins TRBV9 and TRBJ2-7; 7 bases match TRBD2. Germline V lookup: CDR1 SGDLS, CDR2 YYNGEE. The length of the CDR3 is 15 residues. Unmatched junction bases numbered 7, after V lost 1 base and J lost 3 bases. CDR3 protein: CASSVLQRDYYEQYF. CDR3 in DNA: TGTGCCAGCAGCGTATTGCAACGGGACTACTACGAGCAGTACTTC. Drawing the rest from reference TRBV9 and TRBJ2-7, the complete variable domain is DSGVTQTPKHLITATGQRVTLRCSPRSGDLSVYWYQQSLDQGLQFLIQYYNGEERAKGNILERFSAQQFPDLHSELNLSSLELGDSALYFCASSVLQRDYYEQYFGPGTRLTVT.

This clonotype showed up many times. The V call is TRBV11-2, the J call TRBJ2-7, with TRBD1 matching over 7 bases. The V gene end was trimmed by 3 bases and the J gene end by 6 bases; junction bases not matched to a gene: 8. Germline V gene data show CDR1 as SGHAT and CDR2 as FQNNGV. This CDR3 is built from 14 residues. CDR3 sequence: CASSFGTALSEQYF. CDR3 coding DNA: TGTGCCAGCAGCTTCGGGACAGCCCTTTCCGAGCAGTACTTC.

In its sample, this clonotype was seen many times. The chain carries TRBV20-1 and TRBJ2-5, with 11 bases identical to TRBD1. The CDR3 is 14 residues long. Germline CDR1 reads DFQATT; CDR2 reads SNEGSKA (reference sequence). V lost 6 bases and J lost 5; bases outside the gene matches: 8. CDR3 bases: TGCAGTGCCCAAGGACAGGGGGCAAGGGAGACCCAGTACTTC. Encoded protein: CSAQGQGARETQYF.

The rearrangement links TRBV29-1 to TRBJ2-4; tentative D call: TRBD2 (5 bases). Trimming pared 3 bases from V and 12 bases from J, leaving 18 bases between. The CDR3 contains 13 residues. The germline V gene has CDR1 SQVTM and CDR2 ANQGSEA. The CDR3 region has the DNA TGCAGCGTTGAGGAATCGCGTGGGAGCGATCAGTACTTC. Amino acid sequence: CSVEESRGSDQYF.

This clonotype was detected ten times or more. This chain uses TRBV5-6 with TRBJ1-2; 7 nucleotides match TRBD1. Germline CDR1 SGHDT, CDR2 YYEEEE. The V segment lost 4 bases and the J segment 5 bases; nucleotides outside the gene matches: 11. The CDR3 sequence is 15 residues long. In nucleotides, the CDR3 is TGTGCCAGCAGCAGACGGGGGACAGTAGGGTATGGCTACACCTTC. Amino acids: CASSRRGTVGYGYTF.

This chain joins TRBV6-2 or TRBV6-3 and TRBJ2-3; D unresolved. V lost 4 bases to trimming and J lost 2 bases, with 10 bases between them. The CDR3 is 14 residues long. Germline lookup yields CDR1 MNHEY and CDR2 SVGEGT. The CDR3 region is CASSWGRDTDTQYF. The CDR3 bases are TGTGCCAGCAGTTGGGGAAGGGACACAGATACGCAGTATTTT.

This clonotype was detected many times. In nucleotides, the CDR3 is TGTGCCAGCAGCCTAACCCTCAGGGGTAGGGGCTACACCTTC. Protein: CASSLTLRGRGYTF. The chain links TRBV27 to TRBJ1-2, with D possibly TRBD1 on 6 matching bases. Germline CDR1 is MNHEY and CDR2 is SMNVEV (reference sequence). V gave up 6 bases and J gave up 8 bases, with 19 bases separating them. The CDR3 is 14 residues long.

At least ten counts were recorded for this clonotype. This chain connects TRBV6-6 to TRBJ1-5, with D possibly TRBD1 on 6 matching bases. Per the germline V gene, CDR1 is MNHNY and CDR2 is SVGAGI (reference sequence). There are 16 residues in the CDR3. Trimming shortened V by 10 bases and J by 4 bases, and 23 bases separated the two germline ends. The CDR3 DNA follows: TGTGCCACCCAGGACCGGGACACGAACACGAATCAGCCCCAGCATTTT. This codes for CATQDRDTNTNQPQHF.

The rearrangement links TRBV27 to TRBJ2-7; maybe TRBD1 (6 bases). Trimming cost V 3 bases and J 0 bases, with 9 bases left between them. The CDR3 contains 14 residues. The germline CDR1 and CDR2 sequences are MNHEY and SMNVEV (reference sequence). CDR3 bases: TGTGCCAGCAGTTTGGACAGAACCTCCTACGAGCAGTACTTC. It encodes CASSLDRTSYEQYF.

This chain joins TRBV28 and TRBJ2-7; no firm D call. The CDR3 extends over 12 amino acids. CDR1 is MDHEN and CDR2 is SYDVKM in the germline V gene. Trimming removed 5 bases from V and 2 bases from J, with 7 bases in between. CDR3 amino acids: CASSNDPYEQYF. The CDR3 bases are TGTGCCAGCAGTAATGACCCCTACGAGCAGTACTTC.

The V gene is TRBV27, the J gene TRBJ2-7; the D call may be TRBD1 or TRBD2 (5 bases each). Germline V gives CDR1 MNHEY, CDR2 SMNVEV (reference sequence). The CDR3 is made up of 16 amino acids. Trimming removed 5 bases at V and 0 bases at J, with 17 bases between. The CDR3 reads CASSPRGAGSSYEQYF. CDR3 nucleotide sequence: TGTGCCAGCAGTCCCCGTGGGGCAGGGAGCTCCTACGAGCAGTACTTC.

Ten or more counts support this clonotype. The chain joins TRBV11-2 to TRBJ2-3, with 8 bases lining up with TRBD2. Germline V lookup: CDR1 SGHAT, CDR2 FQNNGV. The CDR3 totals 14 residues. V was pared by 3 bases and J by 5 bases, with 4 bases of the junction left unmatched. The CDR3, as DNA: TGTGCCAGCAGCTTCGGCGGGGGGCAAGATACGCAGTATTTT. Protein sequence: CASSFGGGQDTQYF. The variable domain in full, with the rest retrieved from reference TRBV11-2 and TRBJ2-3, is EAGVAQSPRYKIIEKRQSVAFWCNPISGHATLYWYQQILGQGPKLLIQFQNNGVVDDSQLPKDRFSAERLKGVDSTLKIQPAKLEDSAVYLCASSFGGGQDTQYFGPGTRLTVL.

This clonotype was seen repeatedly, ten times or more. This chain uses TRBV7-9 with TRBJ1-2; D not certain. The germline V gene encodes CDR1 SEHNR and CDR2 FQNEAQ (reference sequence). V was clipped by 1 base and J by 3 bases, with 9 bases between them. The CDR3 length is 14 residues. The CDR3 sequence: CASSLGRAYYGYTF. The CDR3 region has the DNA TGTGCCAGCAGCTTAGGGCGGGCCTACTATGGCTACACCTTC. The whole variable domain, remainder taken from reference TRBV7-9 and TRBJ1-2, is DTGVSQNPRHKITKRGQNVTFRCDPISEHNRLYWYRQTLGQGPEFLTYFQNEAQLEKSRLLSDRFSAERPKGSFSTLEIQRTEQGDSAMYLCASSLGRAYYGYTFGSGTRLTVV.

There are many counts of this clonotype. V usage is TRBV3-1 and J usage is TRBJ2-7; no clear D gene. CDR1 is LGHDT, CDR2 YNNKEL, per germline (reference sequence). V was cut by 3 bases and J by 6 bases, with 15 bases left in between. The CDR3 spans 14 residues. Here the CDR3 reads CASSQTSGWGEQYF. The CDR3 nucleotides read TGTGCCAGCAGCCAGACATCCGGCTGGGGCGAGCAGTACTTC.

This clonotype has ten or more counts. The chain is built from TRBV6-2 or TRBV6-3 and TRBJ1-5; 9 bases map to TRBD1. Germline V gives CDR1 MNHEY, CDR2 SVGEGT. Trimming removed 6 bases from V and 0 bases from J; junction bases left unmatched: 6. This CDR3 is built from 16 residues. This chain's CDR3 is CASSPTGGYSNQPQHF. The CDR3 DNA is TGTGCCAGCAGCCCGACAGGGGGATATAGCAATCAGCCCCAGCATTTT.

CDR3: CASSLEAGRGDGYTF. The DNA of the CDR3 is TGTGCCAGCAGTTTAGAGGCAGGGAGAGGAGATGGCTACACCTTC. This chain connects TRBV12-3 or TRBV12-4 to TRBJ1-2, with D possibly matching TRBD1 (5 bases). The CDR3 runs 15 residues. V lost 1 base and J lost 6, with 15 bases in between.

This clonotype came up many times. The rearrangement links TRBV12-3 or TRBV12-4 to TRBJ2-1; D is perhaps TRBD2 (5 bases). V gave up 2 bases and J gave up 2 bases, with 7 bases separating them. CDR3 length equals 14 residues. This CDR3 reads CASSLSSAYNEQFF. CDR3 sequence (DNA): TGTGCCAGCAGTTTAAGTAGCGCCTACAATGAGCAGTTCTTC.

This clonotype was recorded many times. The chain recombines TRBV10-1 with TRBJ2-2; D gene ambiguous. This CDR3 has 14 amino acids. The germline V gene has CDR1 WNHNN and CDR2 SYGVQD (reference sequence). V was clipped by 6 bases and J by 6 bases, with 14 bases between them. The CDR3 here is CASRSPSPPGELFF. The CDR3 DNA sequence: TGCGCCAGCAGAAGTCCTTCTCCCCCCGGGGAGCTGTTTTTT.

This clonotype was observed a handful of times. V usage is TRBV12-5 and J usage is TRBJ1-5; D remains unclear. V lost 5 bases and J 3 bases, leaving 17 bases between the germline ends. The CDR3 contains 16 residues. In germline, CDR1 is LGHNT, CDR2 FRNRAP. For the CDR3, the DNA is TGTGCTAGTGGTGCCGCCACACCCGGAGACAATCAGCCCCAGCATTTT. Translated: CASGAATPGDNQPQHF.

The table lists this clonotype with many counts. The chain links TRBV29-1 to TRBJ2-5; no clear D gene. This CDR3 has 13 residues. Trimming removed 0 bases at V and 4 bases at J, with 9 bases between. Germline V gene data show CDR1 as SQVTM and CDR2 as ANQGSEA. The CDR3 region is CSVEDWTRETQYF. The CDR3 DNA sequence: TGCAGCGTTGAAGACTGGACGAGAGAGACCCAGTACTTC.

This clonotype came up many times. CDR3 nucleotide sequence: TGTGCCAGCAGCTCCCGGACAGGGGGGGAAAACATTCAGTACTTC. It specifies CASSSRTGGENIQYF. The J gene is TRBJ2-4, the V gene TRBV7-2; TRBD1 matches 10 bases. CDR1 is SGHTA and CDR2 is FQGNSA in the germline V gene. The CDR3 loop spans 15 amino acids. V was pared by 4 bases and J by 5 bases, with 5 bases of the junction left unmatched.

V and J are TRBV28 and TRBJ2-1, with D maybe TRBD2 (6 bases). Trimming removed 4 bases from V and 3 bases from J, with 13 bases in between. Germline V CDR1 and CDR2: MDHEN, SYDVKM. CDR3 length: 15 residues. This chain's CDR3 is CASSSPGALYNEQFF. The CDR3 DNA follows: TGTGCCAGCAGTTCCCCGGGAGCACTCTACAATGAGCAGTTCTTC.